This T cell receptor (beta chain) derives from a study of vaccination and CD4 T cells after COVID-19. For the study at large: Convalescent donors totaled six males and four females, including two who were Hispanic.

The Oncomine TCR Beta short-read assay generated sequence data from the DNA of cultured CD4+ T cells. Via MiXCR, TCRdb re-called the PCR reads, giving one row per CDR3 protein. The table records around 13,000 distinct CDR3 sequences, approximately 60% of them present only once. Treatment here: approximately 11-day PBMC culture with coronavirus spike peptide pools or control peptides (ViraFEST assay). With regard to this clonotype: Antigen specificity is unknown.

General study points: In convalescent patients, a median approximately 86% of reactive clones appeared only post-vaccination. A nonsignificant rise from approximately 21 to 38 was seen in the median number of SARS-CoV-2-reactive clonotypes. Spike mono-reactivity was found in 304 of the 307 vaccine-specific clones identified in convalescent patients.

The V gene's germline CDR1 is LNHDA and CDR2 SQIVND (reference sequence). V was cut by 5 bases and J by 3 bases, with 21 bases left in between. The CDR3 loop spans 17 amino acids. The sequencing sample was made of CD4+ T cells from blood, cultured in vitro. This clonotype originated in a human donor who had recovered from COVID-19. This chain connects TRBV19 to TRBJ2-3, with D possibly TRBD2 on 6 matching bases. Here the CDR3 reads CASSLSEERVGTDTQYF. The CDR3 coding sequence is TGTGCCAGTAGTTTGTCAGAGGAGCGGGTAGGGACAGATACGCAGTATTTT.